This TCR beta chain derives from a study of blood T cell repertoires in COVID-19. Study information: T cells, B-cell-depleted T cells, or PBMCs supplied cDNA or gDNA.

Authors' processing steps: By means of reference gene primer amplification, nucleated cell counts were estimated. Assay: immunoSEQ multiplex PCR; the TCRdb copy retains only in-frame clones and omits some. That table supplies the V and J calls and clone size; D and trimming were determined from the DNA. The sample contains 180,000 or so clones, 80% to 90% of which appear only once. With regard to this clone: In the same sample, other DNA sequences code for this CDR3.

This TCR was recovered from a human donor with active or convalescent COVID-19. The donor label of this sample is uncertain. Sample: peripheral blood.

CDR3 amino acids: CASSVATVNTEAFF. CDR3 bases: TGTGCCAGCAGCGTAGCGACAGTGAACACTGAAGCTTTCTTT. The genes are TRBV9 and TRBJ1-1; tentatively, D is TRBD1 (5 bases). The CDR3 is made up of 14 amino acids. Germline V gene sequence: CDR1 SGDLS, CDR2 YYNGEE. V was clipped by 0 bases and J by 0 bases, with 6 bases between them.